Below, 9 T cell receptor beta chains from the same sample are listed, as sequenced in a study of blood T cells in healthy people across ages. The use of a sample-barcoded 5' primer and a J-beta primer mix characterized a second PCR of 7 to 11 cycles. TCRdb redid the calling of the 5' RACE reads with MiXCR, one entry per CDR3 protein. Here the sample spans about 970,000 distinct CDR3 sequences, roughly 50% being singletons. Specimen: blood. The receptors were sampled from a woman aged 55-69 years in good health.

This chain links TRBV20-1 with TRBJ1-5; maybe TRBD1 (6 bases). The germline V and J ends were trimmed by 3 bases and 2 bases, with 14 bases remaining between them. The CDR3 sequence is 15 residues long. Germline lookup yields CDR1 DFQATT and CDR2 SNEGSKA (reference sequence). The chain's CDR3 is CSARDSSVGNQPQHF. The CDR3 DNA sequence: TGCAGTGCTAGGGACAGTTCTGTTGGCAATCAGCCCCAGCATTTT.

This clonotype was counted only a few times. The DNA for the CDR3 is TGTGCCAGCAGCTTAAAGGGGGGCTCTGGGGCCAACGTCCTGACTTTC. Translated, it gives CASSLKGGSGANVLTF. The chain is built from TRBV7-3 and TRBJ2-6; D may correspond to TRBD1 or TRBD2 (6 bases each). The germline CDR1 and CDR2 sequences are SGHTA and FQGTGA. V was shortened by 1 base and J by 0 bases, with 7 bases between the two germline ends. The length of the CDR3 is 16 residues.

This clonotype was seen a single time. The V call is TRBV11-1, the J call TRBJ2-1; D is unresolved. Judging by the DNA end, TRBJ2-7 fits better; the J call may be wrong. The CDR3 sequence is 15 residues long. Germline CDR1 and CDR2: SGHAT and FQDESV (reference sequence). CDR3 sequence: CASSPRVASYNEQYF. In DNA form, the CDR3 reads TGTGCCAGCAGCCCTCGGGTAGCCTCCTACAATGAGCAGTACTTC.

The CDR3 here is CSVDGGAEETQYF. The CDR3 DNA follows: TGCAGCGTTGACGGGGGGGCGGAAGAGACCCAGTACTTC. This chain connects TRBV29-1 to TRBJ2-5; 8 bases are a match to TRBD2. CDR3 length: 13 amino acids. Germline V lookup: CDR1 SQVTM, CDR2 ANQGSEA. J gave up 3 bases and V 3 bases, and 3 bases lay outside the gene matches.

The CDR3 reads CASSSHSSSYEQYF. CDR3 coding DNA: TGTGCCAGCAGTTCGCACAGTTCCTCCTACGAGCAGTACTTC. This chain uses TRBV28 with TRBJ2-7, with D uncertain. Germline loops: CDR1 MDHEN, CDR2 SYDVKM. The CDR3 has 14 residues. V gave up 4 bases and J gave up 0 bases, with 10 bases separating them.

A remark on this clonotype: It is likely a read error, because the conserved phenylalanine at the end of the CDR3 is missing. The rearrangement uses TRBV6-9 and TRBJ2-1, with D perhaps TRBD2 (6 bases). The CDR3 contains 15 residues. Germline V gene data show CDR1 as MNHGY and CDR2 as SVAAGI. The V gene lost 6 bases and the J gene lost 3 bases, with 15 bases spanning the gap. CDR3 in amino acids: CASSYQEGLYNEQFV. In nucleotides, the CDR3 is TGTGCCAGCAGCTATCAGGAGGGCCTCTACAATGAGCAGTTCGTC.

A word on this clonotype: A much larger clone sits a single nucleotide away, making a read error possible. The genes are TRBV29-1 and TRBJ2-7; D perhaps matches TRBD2 (6 bases). The length of the CDR3 is 12 residues. V was cut by 6 bases and J by 6 bases, with 15 bases left in between. Germline CDR1 SQVTM, CDR2 ANQGSEA. Here the CDR3 DNA reads TGCAGCGTGCCGGGACGGGGGTGCGAGCAGTACTTC. Residues: CSVPGRGCEQYF.

The chain carries TRBV7-2 and TRBJ1-2; 8 bases align to TRBD1. Losses at the gene ends were 1 base for V and 6 bases for J; bases not matched to a gene: 10. The CDR3 consists of 16 residues. The germline V gene has CDR1 SGHTA and CDR2 FQGNSA. CDR3 in DNA: TGTGCCAGCAGCTTAGGGTTTTGGGACAGGAGCAATGGCTACACCTTC. As protein: CASSLGFWDRSNGYTF.

There are many counts of this clonotype. The genes are TRBV6-5 and TRBJ2-3, with 8 nucleotides matching TRBD2. The germline V gene has CDR1 MNHEY and CDR2 SVGAGI. The ends lost 8 bases at V and 1 base at J; junction bases unmatched: 5. The CDR3 runs 14 residues. The CDR3 is CASAGRVGTDTQYF. Here the CDR3 DNA reads TGTGCCAGCGCCGGGAGGGTCGGCACAGATACGCAGTATTTT.